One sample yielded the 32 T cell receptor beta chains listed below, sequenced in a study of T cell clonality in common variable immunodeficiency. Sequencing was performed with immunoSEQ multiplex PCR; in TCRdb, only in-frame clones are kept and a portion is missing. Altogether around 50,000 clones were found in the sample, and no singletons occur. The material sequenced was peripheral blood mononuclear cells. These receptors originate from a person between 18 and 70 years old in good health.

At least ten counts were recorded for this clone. The covered CDR3 bases are TGCAGCGTTGAACTAGCGGGAAAATACGAG. The encoded protein is CSVELAGKYE. The whole CDR3 sequence is CSVELAGKYEQYF. The chain carries TRBV29-1 and TRBJ2-7; 9 bases agree with TRBD2. The CDR3 extends 3 residues past the end of the read, so its final part is completed from the germline J gene. The V and J ends lost 2 bases and 4 bases, in that order; junction bases with no gene match: 3. Germline-derived CDR1 and CDR2 are SQVTM and ANQGSEA. This CDR3 has 13 amino acids.

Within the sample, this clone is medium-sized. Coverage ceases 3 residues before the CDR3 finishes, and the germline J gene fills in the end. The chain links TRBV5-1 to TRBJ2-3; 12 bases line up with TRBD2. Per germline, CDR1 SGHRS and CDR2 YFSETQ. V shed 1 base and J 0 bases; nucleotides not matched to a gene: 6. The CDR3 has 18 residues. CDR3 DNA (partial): TGCGCCAGCAGCTTGAAATTAGGGACTAGCGGGAGCACAGATACG. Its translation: CASSLKLGTSGSTDT. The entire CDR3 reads CASSLKLGTSGSTDTQYF.

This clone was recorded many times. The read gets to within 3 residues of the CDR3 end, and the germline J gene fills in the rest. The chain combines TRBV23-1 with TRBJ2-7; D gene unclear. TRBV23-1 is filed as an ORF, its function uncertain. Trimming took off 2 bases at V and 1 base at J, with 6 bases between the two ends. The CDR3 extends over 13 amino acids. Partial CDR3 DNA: TGCGCCAGCAGTCAAGGCTGGTCCTACGAG. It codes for CASSQGWSYE. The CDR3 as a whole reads CASSQGWSYEQYF.

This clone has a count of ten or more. The sequenced part of the CDR3 DNA is TGTGCCAGCAGTGAAGGGGACAGGGGCGAG. Its translation is CASSEGDRGE. The complete CDR3 protein is CASSEGDRGEQYF. The V and J genes are TRBV6-1 and TRBJ2-7; 10 bases are shared with TRBD1. The sequenced fragment ends 3 residues before the CDR3 boundary, so the rest is inferred from the germline J gene. This CDR3 region has 13 residues. Looked up from germline, CDR1 is MNHNS and CDR2 is SASEGT. V dropped 1 base and J dropped 6; count of bases not matched to a gene: 0.

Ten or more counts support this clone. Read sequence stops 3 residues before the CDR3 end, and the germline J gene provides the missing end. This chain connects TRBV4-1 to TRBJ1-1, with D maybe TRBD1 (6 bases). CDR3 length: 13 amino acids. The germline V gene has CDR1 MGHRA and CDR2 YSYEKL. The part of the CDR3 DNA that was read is TGCGCCAGCAGCCTCCACGGACAGCCGGCG. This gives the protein CASSLHGQPA. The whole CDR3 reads CASSLHGQPAAFF.

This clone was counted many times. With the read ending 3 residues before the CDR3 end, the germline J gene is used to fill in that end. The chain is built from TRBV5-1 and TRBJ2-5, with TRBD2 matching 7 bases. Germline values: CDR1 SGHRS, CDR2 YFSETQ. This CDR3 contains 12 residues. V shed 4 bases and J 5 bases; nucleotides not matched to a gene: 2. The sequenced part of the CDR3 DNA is TGCGCCAGCAGCCCCGGGGGGGAGACC. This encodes CASSPGGET. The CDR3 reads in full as CASSPGGETQYF.

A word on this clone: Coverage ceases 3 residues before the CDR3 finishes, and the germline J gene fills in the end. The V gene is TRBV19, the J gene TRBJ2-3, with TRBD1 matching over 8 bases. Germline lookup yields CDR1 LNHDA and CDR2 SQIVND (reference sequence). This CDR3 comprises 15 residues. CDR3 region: CASEDRALSNQPQYF. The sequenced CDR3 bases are TGTGCCAGCGAGGACAGGGCTCTTAGCAATCAGCCG.

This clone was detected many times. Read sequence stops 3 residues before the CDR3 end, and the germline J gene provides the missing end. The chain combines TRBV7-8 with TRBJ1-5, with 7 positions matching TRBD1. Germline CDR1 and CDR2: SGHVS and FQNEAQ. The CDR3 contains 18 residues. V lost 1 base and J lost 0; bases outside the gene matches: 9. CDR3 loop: CASSLGRGGRYSNQPQHF. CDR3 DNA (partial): TGTGCCAGCAGCTTAGGGCGAGGGGGCCGGTATAGCAATCAGCCC.

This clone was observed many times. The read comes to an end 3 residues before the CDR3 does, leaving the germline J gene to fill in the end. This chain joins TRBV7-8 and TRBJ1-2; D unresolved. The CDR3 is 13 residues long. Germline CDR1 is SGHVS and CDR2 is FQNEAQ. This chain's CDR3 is CASSPRGGQGYTF. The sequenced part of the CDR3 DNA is TGTGCCAGCAGCCCCCGGGGAGGGCAAGGC.

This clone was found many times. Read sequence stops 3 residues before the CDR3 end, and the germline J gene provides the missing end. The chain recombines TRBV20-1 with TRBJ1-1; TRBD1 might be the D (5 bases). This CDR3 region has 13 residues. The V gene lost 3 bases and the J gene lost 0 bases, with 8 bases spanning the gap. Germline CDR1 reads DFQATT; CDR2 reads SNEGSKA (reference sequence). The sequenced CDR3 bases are TGCAGTGCTAGGGGGCAGATGAACACTGAA. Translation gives CSARGQMNTE. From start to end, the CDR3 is CSARGQMNTEAFF.

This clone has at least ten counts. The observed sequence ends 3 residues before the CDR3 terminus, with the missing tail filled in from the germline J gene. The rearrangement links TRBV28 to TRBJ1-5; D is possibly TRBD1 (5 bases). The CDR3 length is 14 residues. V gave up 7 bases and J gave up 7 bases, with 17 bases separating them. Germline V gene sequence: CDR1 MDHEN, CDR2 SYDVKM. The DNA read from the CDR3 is TGTGCCAGCATCTTATCTGGGGCGGGGCAGCCC. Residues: CASILSGAGQP. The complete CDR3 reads CASILSGAGQPQHF.

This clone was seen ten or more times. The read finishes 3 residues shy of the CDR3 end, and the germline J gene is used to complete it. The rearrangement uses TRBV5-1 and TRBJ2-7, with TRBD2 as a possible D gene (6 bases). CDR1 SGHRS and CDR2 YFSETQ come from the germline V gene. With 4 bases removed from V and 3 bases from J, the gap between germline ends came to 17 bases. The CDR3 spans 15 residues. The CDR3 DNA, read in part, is TGCGCCAGCAGCCCCCCAGGAGGGGTAATCTACGAG. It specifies CASSPPGGVIYE. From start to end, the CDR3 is CASSPPGGVIYEQYF. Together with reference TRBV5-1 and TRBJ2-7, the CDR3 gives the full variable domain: KAGVTQTPRYLIKTRGQQVTLSCSPISGHRSVSWYQQTPGQGLQFLFEYFSETQRNKGNFPGRFSGRQFSNSRSEMNVSTLELGDSALYLCASSPPGGVIYEQYFGPGTRLTVT.

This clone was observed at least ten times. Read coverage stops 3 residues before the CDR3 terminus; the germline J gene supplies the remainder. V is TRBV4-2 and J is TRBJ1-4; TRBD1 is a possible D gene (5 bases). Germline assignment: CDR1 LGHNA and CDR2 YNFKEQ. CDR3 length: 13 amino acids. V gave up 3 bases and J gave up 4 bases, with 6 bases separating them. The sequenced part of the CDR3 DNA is TGTGCCAGCAGCCAGACAGTTAATGAAAAA. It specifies CASSQTVNEK. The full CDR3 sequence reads CASSQTVNEKLFF.

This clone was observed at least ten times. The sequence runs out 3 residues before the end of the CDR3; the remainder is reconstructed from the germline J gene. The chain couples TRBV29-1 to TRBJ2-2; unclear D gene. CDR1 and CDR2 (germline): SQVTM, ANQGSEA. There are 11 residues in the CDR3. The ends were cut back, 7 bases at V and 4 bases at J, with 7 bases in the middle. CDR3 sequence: CSARGTGELFF. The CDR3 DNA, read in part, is TGCAGCGCACGCGGCACCGGGGAG.

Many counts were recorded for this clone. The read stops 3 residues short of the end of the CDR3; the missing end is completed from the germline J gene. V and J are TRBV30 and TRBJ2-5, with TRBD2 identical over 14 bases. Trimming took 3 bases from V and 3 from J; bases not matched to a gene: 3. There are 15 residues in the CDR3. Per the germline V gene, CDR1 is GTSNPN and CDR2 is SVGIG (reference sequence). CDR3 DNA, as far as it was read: TGTGCCTGGAGCCCGGGACTAGCGGGGGAAGAGACC. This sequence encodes CAWSPGLAGEET. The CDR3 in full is CAWSPGLAGEETQYF.

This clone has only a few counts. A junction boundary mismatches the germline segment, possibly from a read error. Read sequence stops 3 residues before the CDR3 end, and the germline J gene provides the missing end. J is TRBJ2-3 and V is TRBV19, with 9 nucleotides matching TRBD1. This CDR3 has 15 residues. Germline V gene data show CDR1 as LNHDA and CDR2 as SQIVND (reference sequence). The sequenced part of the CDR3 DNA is TGCGCCAGTACCCCTGGGGACAGGGCGACAGATACG. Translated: CASTPGDRATDT. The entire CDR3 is CASTPGDRATDTQYF. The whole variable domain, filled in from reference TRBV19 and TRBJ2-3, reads DGGITQSPKYLFRKEGQNVTLSCEQNLNHDAMYWYRQDPGQGLRLIYYSQIVNDFQKGDIAEGYSVSREKKESFPLTVTSAQKNPTAFYLCASTPGDRATDTQYFGPGTRLTVL.

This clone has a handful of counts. The CDR3 DNA, read in part, is TGCGCCAGCAGTACCGGGGGAGTTGGCAATCAGCCG. This translates into CASSTGGVGNQP. The full CDR3 protein is CASSTGGVGNQPQYF. V gene TRBV5-1 combines with J gene TRBJ2-3; D is possibly TRBD2 (6 bases). Read sequence stops 3 residues before the CDR3 end, and the germline J gene provides the missing end. The CDR3 spans 15 residues. Germline CDR1 and CDR2: SGHRS and YFSETQ.

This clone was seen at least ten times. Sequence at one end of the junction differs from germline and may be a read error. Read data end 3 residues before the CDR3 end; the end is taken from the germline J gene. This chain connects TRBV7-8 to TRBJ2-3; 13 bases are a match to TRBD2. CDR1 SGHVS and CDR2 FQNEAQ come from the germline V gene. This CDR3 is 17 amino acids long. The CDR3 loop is CASSSYLTSGGAETQYF. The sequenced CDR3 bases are TGTGCCAGCAGCTCCTACCTAACTAGCGGGGGGGCAGAGACG.

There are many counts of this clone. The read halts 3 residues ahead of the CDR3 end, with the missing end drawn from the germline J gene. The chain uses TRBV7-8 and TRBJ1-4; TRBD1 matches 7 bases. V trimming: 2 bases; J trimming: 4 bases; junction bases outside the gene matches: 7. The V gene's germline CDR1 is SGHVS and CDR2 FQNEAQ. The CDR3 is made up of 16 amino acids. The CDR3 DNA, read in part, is TGTGCCAGCAGCTTAACCCTAGGACAGGTTAATGAAAAA. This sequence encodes CASSLTLGQVNEK. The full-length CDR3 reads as CASSLTLGQVNEKLFF.

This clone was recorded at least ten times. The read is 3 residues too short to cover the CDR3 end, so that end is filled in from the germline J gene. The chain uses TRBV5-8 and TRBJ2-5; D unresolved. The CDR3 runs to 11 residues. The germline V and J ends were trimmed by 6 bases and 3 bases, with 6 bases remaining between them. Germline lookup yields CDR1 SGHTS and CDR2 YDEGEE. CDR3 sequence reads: CASTHEETQYF. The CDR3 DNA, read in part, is TGTGCCAGCACACACGAAGAGACC. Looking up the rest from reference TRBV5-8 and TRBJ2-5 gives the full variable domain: EAGVTQSPTHLIKTRGQQATLRCSPISGHTSVYWYQQALGLGLQFLLWYDEGEERNRGNFPPRFSGRQFPNYSSELNVNALELEDSALYLCASTHEETQYFGPGTRLLVL.

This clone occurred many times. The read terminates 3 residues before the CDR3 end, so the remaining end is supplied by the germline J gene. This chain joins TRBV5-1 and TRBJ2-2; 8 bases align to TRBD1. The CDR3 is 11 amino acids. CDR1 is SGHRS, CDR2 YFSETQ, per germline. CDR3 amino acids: CASSGTGQLFF. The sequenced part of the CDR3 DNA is TGCGCCAGCTCCGGGACAGGCCAG.

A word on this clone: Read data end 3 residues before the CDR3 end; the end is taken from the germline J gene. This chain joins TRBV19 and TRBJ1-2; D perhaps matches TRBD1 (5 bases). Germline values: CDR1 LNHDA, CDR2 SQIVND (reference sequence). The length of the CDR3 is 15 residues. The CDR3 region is CASSPGALGTDTYTF. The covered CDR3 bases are TGTGCCAGTAGCCCTGGGGCCCTCGGAACAGATACC.

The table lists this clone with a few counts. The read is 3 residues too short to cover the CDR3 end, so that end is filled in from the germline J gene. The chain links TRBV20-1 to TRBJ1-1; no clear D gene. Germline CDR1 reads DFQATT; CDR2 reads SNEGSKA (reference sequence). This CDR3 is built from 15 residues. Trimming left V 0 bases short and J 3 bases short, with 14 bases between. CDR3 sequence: CSARDRRGWDTEAFF. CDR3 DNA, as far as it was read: TGCAGTGCTAGAGATCGGCGAGGGTGGGACACTGAA.

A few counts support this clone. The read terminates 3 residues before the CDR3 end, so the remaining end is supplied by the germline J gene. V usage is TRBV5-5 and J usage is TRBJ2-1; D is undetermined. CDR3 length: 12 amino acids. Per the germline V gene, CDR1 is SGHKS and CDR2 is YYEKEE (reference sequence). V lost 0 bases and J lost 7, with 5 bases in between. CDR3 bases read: TGTGCCAGCAGCTTGGAAGGGAATGAG. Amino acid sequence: CASSLEGNE. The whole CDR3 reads CASSLEGNEQFF.

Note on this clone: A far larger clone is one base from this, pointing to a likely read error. The sequenced CDR3 bases are TGTGCCTGCTCTCGGACAGGAGTACAAGAGACC. This sequence encodes CACSRTGVQET. The CDR3 reads in full as CACSRTGVQETQYF. This chain links TRBV18 with TRBJ2-5; 7 positions match TRBD1. The read halts 3 residues ahead of the CDR3 end, with the missing end drawn from the germline J gene. This CDR3 is 14 amino acids long. CDR1 is KGHSH, CDR2 LQKENI, per germline.

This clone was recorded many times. The CDR3 here is CASIRLTGGLGGYTF. The sequenced part of the CDR3 DNA is TGTGCCAGCATTCGTCTGACAGGGGGCTTGGGTGGC. V is TRBV2 and J is TRBJ1-2, with 10 bases aligning to TRBD1. The read finishes 3 residues shy of the CDR3 end, and the germline J gene is used to complete it. Germline loops: CDR1 SNHLY, CDR2 FYNNEI. The CDR3 spans 15 residues. V was clipped by 7 bases and J by 7 bases; unmatched bases: 12.

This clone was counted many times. The sequenced part of the CDR3 DNA is TGTGCCAGCAGCTATGGGGGCCGC. It specifies CASSYGGR. The full CDR3 protein reads CASSYGGRYTF. The chain couples TRBV7-2 to TRBJ1-2; D is perhaps TRBD1 (6 bases). The observed sequence ends 3 residues before the CDR3 terminus, with the missing tail filled in from the germline J gene. The CDR3 runs to 11 residues. The V gene's germline CDR1 is SGHTA and CDR2 FQGNSA.

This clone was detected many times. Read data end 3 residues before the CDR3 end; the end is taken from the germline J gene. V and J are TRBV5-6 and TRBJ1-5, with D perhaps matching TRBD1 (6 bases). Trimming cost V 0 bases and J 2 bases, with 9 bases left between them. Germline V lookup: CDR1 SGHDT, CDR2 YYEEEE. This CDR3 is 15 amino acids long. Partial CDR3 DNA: TGTGCCAGCAGCTTGGGCAGGGGTCGCAATCAGCCC. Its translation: CASSLGRGRNQP. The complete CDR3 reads CASSLGRGRNQPQHF.

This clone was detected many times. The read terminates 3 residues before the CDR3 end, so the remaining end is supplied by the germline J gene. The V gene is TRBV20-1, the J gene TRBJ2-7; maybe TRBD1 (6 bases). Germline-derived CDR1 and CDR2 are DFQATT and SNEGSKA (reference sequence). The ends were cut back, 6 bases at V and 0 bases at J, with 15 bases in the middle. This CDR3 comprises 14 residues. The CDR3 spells CSANPGVSSYEQYF. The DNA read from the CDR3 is TGCAGTGCAAACCCAGGGGTGAGCTCCTACGAG.

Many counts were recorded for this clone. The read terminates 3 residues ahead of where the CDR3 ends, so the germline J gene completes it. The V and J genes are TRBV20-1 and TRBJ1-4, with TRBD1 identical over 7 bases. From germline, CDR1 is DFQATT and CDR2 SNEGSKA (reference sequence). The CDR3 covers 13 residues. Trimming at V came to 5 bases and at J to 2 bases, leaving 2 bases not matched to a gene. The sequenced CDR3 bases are TGCAGTGCTGAGGGACAGACTAATGAAAAA. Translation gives CSAEGQTNEK. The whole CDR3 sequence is CSAEGQTNEKLFF.

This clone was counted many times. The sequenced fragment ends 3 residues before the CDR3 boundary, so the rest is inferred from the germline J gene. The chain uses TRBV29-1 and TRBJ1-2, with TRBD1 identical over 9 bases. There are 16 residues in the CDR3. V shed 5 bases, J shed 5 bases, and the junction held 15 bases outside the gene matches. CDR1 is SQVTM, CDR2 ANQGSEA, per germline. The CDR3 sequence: CSVPALQGALGYGYTF. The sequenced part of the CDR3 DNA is TGCAGCGTTCCGGCCTTACAGGGGGCGCTAGGGTATGGC.

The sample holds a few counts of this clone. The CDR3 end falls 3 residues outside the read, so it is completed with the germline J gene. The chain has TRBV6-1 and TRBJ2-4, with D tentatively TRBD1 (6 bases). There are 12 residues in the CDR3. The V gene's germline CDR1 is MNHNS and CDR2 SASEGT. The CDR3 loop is CASSDRGYGQYF. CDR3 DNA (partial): TGTGCCAGCAGTGACAGGGGCTATGGT.